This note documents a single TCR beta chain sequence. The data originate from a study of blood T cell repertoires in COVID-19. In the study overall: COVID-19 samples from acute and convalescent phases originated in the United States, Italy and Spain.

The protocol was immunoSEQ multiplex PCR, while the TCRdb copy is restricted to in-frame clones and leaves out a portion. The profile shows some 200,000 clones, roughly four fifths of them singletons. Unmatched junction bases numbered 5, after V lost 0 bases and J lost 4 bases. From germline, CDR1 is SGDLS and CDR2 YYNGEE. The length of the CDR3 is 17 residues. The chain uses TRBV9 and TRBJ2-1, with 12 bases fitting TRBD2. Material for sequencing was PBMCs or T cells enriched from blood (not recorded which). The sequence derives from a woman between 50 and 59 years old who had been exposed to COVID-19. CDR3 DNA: TGTGCCAGCAGCGTAGGGCTAGCGGGGGGGTGGTACAATGAGCAGTTCTTC. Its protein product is CASSVGLAGGWYNEQFF.